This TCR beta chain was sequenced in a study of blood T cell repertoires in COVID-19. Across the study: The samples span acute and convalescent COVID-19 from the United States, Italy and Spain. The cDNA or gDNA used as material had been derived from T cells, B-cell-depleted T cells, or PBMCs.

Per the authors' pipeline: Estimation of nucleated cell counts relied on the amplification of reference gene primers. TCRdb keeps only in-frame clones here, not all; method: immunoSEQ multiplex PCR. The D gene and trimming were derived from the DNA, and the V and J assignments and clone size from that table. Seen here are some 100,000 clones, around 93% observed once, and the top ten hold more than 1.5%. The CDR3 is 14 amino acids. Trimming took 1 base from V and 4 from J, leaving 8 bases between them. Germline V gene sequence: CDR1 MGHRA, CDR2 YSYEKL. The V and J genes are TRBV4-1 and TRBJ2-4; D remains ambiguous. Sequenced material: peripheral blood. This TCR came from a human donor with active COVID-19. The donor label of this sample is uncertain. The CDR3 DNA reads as TGCGCCAGCAGCCAAGGACTTCTAAAAAACATTCAGTACTTC. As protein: CASSQGLLKNIQYF.